What follows describes a single TCR beta chain. With a much larger clone just one base away, this may be a read error. V was clipped by 7 bases and J by 6 bases, with 16 bases between them. The CDR3 contains 12 residues. The germline gives CDR1 SQVTM, CDR2 ANQGSEA. Next came a second PCR, run for about 7 to 12 cycles, which used a sample-barcoded 5' primer along with a J-beta primer mix. TCRdb used MiXCR to reprocess the 5' RACE reads, holding one entry per CDR3 protein. Of about 1.6 million distinct CDR3 sequences listed, around 36% are singletons. This record comes from a study of blood T cells in healthy people across ages.

The V gene is TRBV29-1, the J gene TRBJ2-7; D possibly corresponds to TRBD2 (6 bases). Specimen: blood. The clonotype originates from a woman in her 30s in good health. The CDR3 loop is CSGETGEGEQYF. In nucleotides, the CDR3 is TGCAGCGGTGAGACGGGAGAAGGCGAGCAGTACTTC.